The next 17 T cell receptor beta chains were all read from a single sample in a study of spatial heterogeneity in lung cancer. TCRdb independently ran MiXCR on the 5' RACE reads; one entry per CDR3 protein. The profile shows 95,000 to 120,000 distinct CDR3 sequences, about a tenth of them singletons. The time point is: blood at routine non-recurrence follow-up after resection. The input for sequencing was PBMCs, taken at follow-up. All receptors come from a female donor with early-stage non-small cell lung cancer.

This clonotype was observed many times. The chain is built from TRBV2 and TRBJ2-6; no reliable D call. The germline V gene encodes CDR1 SNHLY and CDR2 FYNNEI. Trimming stripped 6 bases from V and 2 bases from J, with 11 bases between. This CDR3 has 15 residues. CDR3 region: CASSEVETGANVLTF. CDR3 nucleotides: TGTGCCAGCAGCGAGGTGGAGACTGGGGCCAACGTCCTGACTTTC.

This clonotype has a handful of counts. V and J are TRBV2 and TRBJ2-7; D call uncertain. The V end lost 4 bases, the J end lost 4 bases, and 8 bases lay between the germline ends. Germline V gene lookup returns CDR1 SNHLY and CDR2 FYNNEI. The CDR3 sequence is 12 residues long. The CDR3 DNA reads TGTGCCAGCAGTGGATCCGGGTACGAGCAGTACTTC. Translating it yields CASSGSGYEQYF.

The chain employs TRBV24-1 and TRBJ2-2; tentative D call: TRBD1 (5 bases). This CDR3 region has 11 residues. Germline V lookup: CDR1 KGHDR, CDR2 SFDVKD. The V end lost 4 bases, the J end lost 9 bases, and 5 bases lay between the germline ends. The CDR3 DNA sequence: TGTGCCACCAGTGAGGGGCGGGAGCTGTTTTTT. Its protein is CATSEGRELFF.

The chain uses TRBV6-4 and TRBJ2-1, with a tentative D call TRBD2 (6 bases). The V end lost 7 bases, the J end lost 0 bases, and 10 bases lay between the germline ends. In germline, CDR1 is MRHNA, CDR2 SNTAGT. This CDR3 spans 14 amino acids. The CDR3 DNA reads as TGTGCCAGCAAAGTGGACTACTCCTACAATGAGCAGTTCTTC. This encodes CASKVDYSYNEQFF.

This chain uses TRBV29-1 with TRBJ2-3; 16 nucleotides align to TRBD2. Germline V gives CDR1 SQVTM, CDR2 ANQGSEA. CDR3 length: 17 residues. The CDR3 bases are TGCAGTGCCCGCGGGACTAGCGGGAGGGCCTACACAGATACGCAGTATTTT. The encoded protein is CSARGTSGRAYTDTQYF.

The chain joins TRBV5-4 to TRBJ2-1, with D unclear. The V end lost 2 bases, the J end lost 7 bases, and 1 base lay between the germline ends. CDR3 length: 10 amino acids. CDR1 and CDR2 from the germline V gene are SGHNT and YYREEE (reference sequence). The CDR3 reads CASSLNEQFF. CDR3 coding DNA: TGTGCCAGCAGCTTAAATGAGCAGTTCTTC. Together with reference TRBV5-4 and TRBJ2-1, the CDR3 gives the full variable domain: ETGVTQSPTHLIKTRGQQVTLRCSSQSGHNTVSWYQQALGQGPQFIFQYYREEENGRGNFPPRFSGLQFPNYSSELNVNALELDDSALYLCASSLNEQFFGPGTRLTVL.

This clonotype was found many times. CDR3 sequence reads: CASSEAPLTPMDTQYF. The CDR3, as DNA: TGTGCCAGCAGTGAAGCCCCGCTAACCCCAATGGATACGCAGTATTTT. This chain uses TRBV6-1 with TRBJ2-3, with D uncertain. Germline CDR1 MNHNS, CDR2 SASEGT. Trimming took off 0 bases at V and 6 bases at J, with 16 bases between the two ends. The CDR3 covers 16 residues.

This clonotype appeared many times. The chain joins TRBV12-3 or TRBV12-4 to TRBJ2-2, with D unresolved. Trimming pared 5 bases from V and 2 bases from J, leaving 6 bases between. The CDR3 is 13 amino acids. DNA of the CDR3: TGTGCCAGCAGTCCACAAAACACCGGGGAGCTGTTTTTT. Translation: CASSPQNTGELFF.

The chain joins TRBV5-1 to TRBJ1-3; D is possibly TRBD1 (6 bases). V lost 1 base and J 2 bases, leaving 13 bases between the germline ends. The CDR3 totals 16 residues. Per germline, CDR1 SGHRS and CDR2 YFSETQ. CDR3 in DNA: TGCGCCAGCAGCTTGACCGACAGGACCACTGGAAACACCATATATTTT. It translates to CASSLTDRTTGNTIYF.

There are many counts of this clonotype. The chain employs TRBV28 and TRBJ2-7; a possible D gene is TRBD2 (5 bases). Trimming cost V 7 bases and J 2 bases, with 12 bases left between them. Germline V lookup: CDR1 MDHEN, CDR2 SYDVKM. The CDR3 totals 13 residues. Here the CDR3 DNA reads TGTGCCAGCACCCTAGGGAGCCCCTACGAGCAGTACTTC. It codes for CASTLGSPYEQYF.

The CDR3 coding sequence is TGTGCCAGCAGTTACTCGAGTAGCGGGAACTCCTACGAGCAGTACTTC. Translating gives CASSYSSSGNSYEQYF. The chain has TRBV6-5 and TRBJ2-7; 8 bases align to TRBD2. The length of the CDR3 is 16 residues. J lost 0 bases, V lost 0 bases, and 4 bases had no gene match. Germline CDR1 MNHEY, CDR2 SVGAGI.

This clonotype was seen more than once but under ten times. The J gene is TRBJ2-3, the V gene TRBV25-1, with 8 bases that match TRBD1. The CDR3 is 16 amino acids. Germline V gene sequence: CDR1 MGHDK, CDR2 SYGVNS. J lost 1 base, V lost 4 bases, and 7 bases had no gene match. This chain's CDR3 is CASSGTGYTRTDTQYF. CDR3 coding DNA: TGTGCCAGCAGTGGGACAGGGTACACCCGCACAGATACGCAGTATTTT.

This chain joins TRBV28 and TRBJ1-1, with D perhaps matching TRBD1 (6 bases). Germline V gene sequence: CDR1 MDHEN, CDR2 SYDVKM. The V end was cut by 6 bases, the J end by 8 bases, with 19 bases between. The CDR3 covers 14 residues. Here the CDR3 DNA reads TGTGCCAGCAGCCCCCTGGGACACTCTCGCGAAGCTTTCTTT. Residues: CASSPLGHSREAFF.

CDR3 loop: CASSSPPGTGYSGYTF. In DNA, the CDR3 is TGTGCCAGCAGTTCCCCCCCGGGGACAGGGTACTCTGGCTACACCTTC. This rearrangement joins TRBV28 to TRBJ1-2; 9 bases align to TRBD1. Unmatched junction bases numbered 13, after V lost 4 bases and J lost 7 bases. The CDR3 totals 16 residues. The germline gives CDR1 MDHEN, CDR2 SYDVKM.

The chain joins TRBV12-3 or TRBV12-4 to TRBJ2-2; TRBD2 matches 9 bases. The CDR3 covers 21 residues. J lost 0 bases, V lost 3 bases, and 17 bases had no gene match. The CDR3 nucleotides are TGTGCCAGCAGTTTTAGACCCCCGATCGGACTAGCGCTCGCGAACACCGGGGAGCTGTTTTTT. Protein: CASSFRPPIGLALANTGELFF.

There are many counts of this clonotype. V is TRBV29-1 and J is TRBJ2-5; 7 bases are shared with TRBD2. V shed 2 bases and J 5 bases; nucleotides not matched to a gene: 8. The CDR3 contains 14 residues. Germline assignment: CDR1 SQVTM and CDR2 ANQGSEA. The CDR3 DNA sequence: TGCAGCGTTGAACGGGGCGGGAGTCAGGAGACCCAGTACTTC. It encodes CSVERGGSQETQYF.

A word on this clonotype: A read error is possible here, since a much larger clone lies one base away. The chain has TRBV11-3 and TRBJ2-1, with TRBD2 matching 7 bases. The DNA end favors TRBJ2-7, so the J call may be wrong. The CDR3 loop spans 17 amino acids. CDR1 is SGHNT, CDR2 YENEEA, per germline. Written as DNA, the CDR3 is TGTGCCAGCAGCTTGACCAACATAGCGGGCCATTACAATGAGCAGTACTTC. It codes for CASSLTNIAGHYNEQYF.